This entry lists 30 T cell receptor beta chains sequenced from one sample in a study of blood T cell repertoires in COVID-19. Only in-frame clones appear in the TCRdb table, and some are missing; sequencing was by immunoSEQ multiplex PCR. This table holds more than 45,000 clones, 80% to 90% found once. The sample consisted of peripheral blood. These receptors all come from a woman aged 80 or over with acute or convalescent COVID-19.

A few counts support this clone. The chain has TRBV7-3 and TRBJ1-1, with D possibly matching TRBD1 (5 bases). The CDR3 covers 13 residues. V lost 5 bases to trimming and J lost 10 bases, with 17 bases between them. From germline, CDR1 is SGHTA and CDR2 FQGTGA. The CDR3 sequence is CASSPEGRGGAFF. The CDR3 DNA reads as TGTGCCAGCAGCCCCGAAGGTCGGGGGGGAGCTTTCTTT.

V gene TRBV30 combines with J gene TRBJ2-2; 9 nucleotides agree with TRBD2. The V gene end was trimmed by 1 base and the J gene end by 7 bases; junction bases not matched to a gene: 4. Per the germline V gene, CDR1 is GTSNPN and CDR2 is SVGIG (reference sequence). This CDR3 comprises 14 residues. The CDR3 nucleotides are TGTGCCTGGAGTGCTAGCGGGGAGGGCGGGGAGCTGTTTTTT. This gives the protein CAWSASGEGGELFF.

The rearrangement uses TRBV6-5 and TRBJ2-7; 12 nucleotides agree with TRBD1. Germline-derived CDR1 and CDR2 are MNHEY and SVGAGI. The CDR3 is 14 residues long. V was pared by 5 bases and J by 5 bases, with 4 bases of the junction left unmatched. The CDR3 DNA reads TGTGCCAGCAGTAACCGGGACAGGGGGCACGAGCAGTACTTC. This gives the protein CASSNRDRGHEQYF.

The rearrangement joins TRBV6-5 to TRBJ1-2; 8 bases map to TRBD1. Germline lookup yields CDR1 MNHEY and CDR2 SVGAGI. This CDR3 comprises 15 residues. Trimming at V came to 6 bases and at J to 1 base, leaving 7 bases not matched to a gene. This CDR3 is CASRLRTGNNYGYTF. Here the CDR3 DNA reads TGTGCCAGCAGATTACGGACAGGGAATAACTATGGCTACACCTTC.

This clone was recorded only once. The J gene is TRBJ2-5, the V gene TRBV30; D gene ambiguous. CDR1 is GTSNPN and CDR2 is SVGIG in the germline V gene (reference sequence). V lost 0 bases and J 0 bases, leaving 8 bases between the germline ends. This CDR3 is built from 14 residues. CDR3 DNA: TGTGCCTGGAGTGTAGCGAGGTACCAAGAGACCCAGTACTTC. Protein: CAWSVARYQETQYF. The complete variable domain, with remaining parts taken from reference TRBV30 and TRBJ2-5, reads SQTIHQWPATLVQPVGSPLSLECTVEGTSNPNLYWYRQAAGRGLQLLFYSVGIGQISSEVPQNLSASRPQDRQFILSSKKLLLSDSGFYLCAWSVARYQETQYFGPGTRLLVL.

V and J are TRBV12-3 or TRBV12-4 and TRBJ2-7; D call uncertain. This CDR3 is 12 amino acids long. Trimming stripped 5 bases from V and 2 bases from J, with 7 bases between. The chain's CDR3 is CASSQLPYEQYF. CDR3 sequence (DNA): TGTGCCAGCAGTCAACTGCCCTACGAGCAGTACTTC.

This chain connects TRBV6-1 to TRBJ2-5; 7 nucleotides align to TRBD2. The CDR3 loop spans 16 amino acids. Per germline, CDR1 MNHNS and CDR2 SASEGT. The junction had 9 bases not matched to a gene; V was cut back by 1 base and J by 4 bases. The CDR3 coding sequence is TGTGCCAGCAGTGAAGTGTGGGGAGGGGTCAGAGAGACCCAGTACTTC. Its translation: CASSEVWGGVRETQYF.

The J gene is TRBJ2-3, the V gene TRBV11-2; D is uncertain. Germline V lookup: CDR1 SGHAT, CDR2 FQNNGV. Trimming removed 4 bases at V and 2 bases at J, with 4 bases between. This CDR3 is built from 12 residues. CDR3 nucleotides: TGTGCCAGCAGCTCCTACACAGATACGCAGTATTTT. It specifies CASSSYTDTQYF.

This rearrangement joins TRBV11-1 to TRBJ1-2; TRBD1 is a possible D gene (6 bases). Trimming took off 5 bases at V and 7 bases at J, with 14 bases between the two ends. There are 13 residues in the CDR3. CDR1 and CDR2 (germline): SGHAT, FQDESV (reference sequence). In DNA form, the CDR3 reads TGTGCCAGCAGCCCACAGGGAGCCGGTGGCTACACCTTC. Its translation is CASSPQGAGGYTF.

This chain connects TRBV6-1 to TRBJ2-2; 15 bases match TRBD2. V was clipped by 4 bases and J by 7 bases; unmatched bases: 10. The CDR3 totals 18 residues. Germline assignment: CDR1 MNHNS and CDR2 SASEGT. The CDR3 bases are TGTGCCAGCAGTGGGACTAGCGGGGGGGCCATAAGAATCGGGGAGCTGTTTTTT. Amino acid sequence: CASSGTSGGAIRIGELFF.

The chain joins TRBV5-1 to TRBJ2-1, with D possibly TRBD2 on 6 matching bases. V was trimmed by 0 bases and J by 9 bases, leaving 13 bases between them. CDR1 is SGHRS, CDR2 YFSETQ, per germline. CDR3 length equals 14 residues. CDR3 protein: CASSLGLSGSEQFF. The CDR3 DNA is TGCGCCAGCAGCTTGGGCCTTAGCGGCAGTGAGCAGTTCTTC.

This clone was counted a few times. V and J are TRBV7-6 and TRBJ1-1; 8 positions match TRBD1. Looked up from germline, CDR1 is SGHVS and CDR2 is FNYEAQ. The CDR3 runs to 15 residues. V was clipped by 5 bases and J by 1 base; unmatched bases: 6. The CDR3 nucleotides are TGTGCCAGCAGCCTTCGACAGGGGACGAACACTGAAGCTTTCTTT. Translating gives CASSLRQGTNTEAFF.

In nucleotides, the CDR3 is TGTGCCAGCACGGGTTACACTGAAGCTTTCTTT. Its protein is CASTGYTEAFF. This chain links TRBV27 with TRBJ1-1; D gene uncertain. Germline V CDR1 and CDR2: MNHEY, SMNVEV (reference sequence). The ends were cut back, 7 bases at V and 3 bases at J, with 6 bases in the middle. The CDR3 has 11 amino acids.

J is TRBJ1-5 and V is TRBV28, with D unresolved. The CDR3 spans 14 residues. Trimming left V 5 bases short and J 4 bases short, with 12 bases between. The germline V gene encodes CDR1 MDHEN and CDR2 SYDVKM. CDR3 amino acids: CASSPETDNQPQHF. As DNA, the CDR3 is TGTGCCAGCAGTCCGGAGACTGATAATCAGCCCCAGCATTTT.

In its sample, this clone was seen a few times. The chain uses TRBV2 and TRBJ1-1, with TRBD1 as a possible D gene (5 bases). Trimming left V 7 bases short and J 5 bases short, with 17 bases between. The CDR3 is 14 residues long. Germline CDR1 is SNHLY and CDR2 is FYNNEI. DNA of the CDR3: TGTGCCAGCACCAGATCTCGGGAGGGGACTGAAGCTTTCTTT. Translated: CASTRSREGTEAFF.

The rearrangement links TRBV29-1 to TRBJ2-1, with D maybe TRBD1 (5 bases). This CDR3 contains 12 residues. Trimming pared 2 bases from V and 10 bases from J, leaving 12 bases between. Looked up from germline, CDR1 is SQVTM and CDR2 is ANQGSEA. The CDR3 nucleotides read TGCAGCGTTGAACGCGCAGCAGGGGAGCAGTTCTTC. It encodes CSVERAAGEQFF.

The chain couples TRBV5-6 to TRBJ1-1; 9 bases line up with TRBD1. Per germline, CDR1 SGHDT and CDR2 YYEEEE. This CDR3 region has 17 residues. Unmatched junction bases numbered 7, after V lost 0 bases and J lost 1 base. In DNA form, the CDR3 reads TGTGCCAGCAGCTTGGCCCTAGGGACAGGGAAGAACACTGAAGCTTTCTTT. Translated: CASSLALGTGKNTEAFF.

The genes are TRBV19 and TRBJ2-7; the match to TRBD2 covers 13 bases. The ends lost 8 bases at V and 9 bases at J; junction bases unmatched: 4. Germline-derived CDR1 and CDR2 are LNHDA and SQIVND (reference sequence). The CDR3 has 12 amino acids. CDR3 bases: TGTGCCAGTGGGACTAGCGGGGACGTGCAGTACTTC. Its protein product is CASGTSGDVQYF.

V is TRBV11-2 and J is TRBJ2-5; no clear D gene. Trimming took off 5 bases at V and 5 bases at J, with 12 bases between the two ends. The germline V gene encodes CDR1 SGHAT and CDR2 FQNNGV. The CDR3 runs to 13 residues. The DNA of the CDR3 is TGTGCCAGCAGCCGCCGGGTGGTGGAGACCCAGTACTTC. It translates to CASSRRVVETQYF.

The chain joins TRBV5-4 to TRBJ2-7; TRBD1 aligns across 8 bases. Looked up from germline, CDR1 is SGHNT and CDR2 is YYREEE (reference sequence). V lost 0 bases, J lost 12 bases, and 11 bases stayed unmatched. The CDR3 has 14 amino acids. Here the CDR3 reads CASSLGTGSPSRYF. CDR3 coding DNA: TGTGCCAGCAGCTTGGGGACAGGGTCGCCTAGTAGGTACTTC.

The J gene is TRBJ1-1, the V gene TRBV14, with D tentatively TRBD1 (6 bases). CDR3 length equals 14 residues. Germline assignment: CDR1 SGHDN and CDR2 FVKESK. The germline V and J ends were trimmed by 3 bases and 5 bases, with 13 bases remaining between them. The CDR3 loop reads CASSQTGRGTEAFF. As DNA, the CDR3 is TGTGCCAGCAGCCAGACCGGCAGGGGTACTGAAGCTTTCTTT.

The J gene is TRBJ1-6, the V gene TRBV7-2; D may be TRBD1 (5 bases). With 5 bases removed from V and 10 bases from J, the gap between germline ends came to 21 bases. The CDR3 sequence is 16 residues long. Germline V lookup: CDR1 SGHTA, CDR2 FQGNSA. This chain's CDR3 is CASSLPGTGRGSPLHF. The CDR3 DNA follows: TGTGCCAGCAGCCTCCCAGGGACTGGGAGAGGATCACCCCTCCACTTT.

The chain employs TRBV5-1 and TRBJ2-5; 8 positions match TRBD1. The CDR3 is 14 residues long. CDR1 and CDR2 from the germline V gene are SGHRS and YFSETQ. V trimming: 4 bases; J trimming: 2 bases; junction bases outside the gene matches: 4. In DNA, the CDR3 is TGCGCCAGCAGCCCACGACAGGGGCAAGAGACCCAGTACTTC. It specifies CASSPRQGQETQYF.

The chain recombines TRBV3-1 (or the pseudogene TRBV3-2) with TRBJ2-2, with a weak D call TRBD2 (6 bases). The length of the CDR3 is 18 residues. Trimming removed 0 bases at V and 6 bases at J, with 20 bases between. The V gene's germline CDR1 is LGHDT and CDR2 YNNKEL (reference sequence). CDR3 coding DNA: TGTGCCAGCAGCCAAGATCTCTATCGGAGACTAGGGCCCGGGGAGCTGTTTTTT. Encoded protein: CASSQDLYRRLGPGELFF.

This rearrangement joins TRBV9 to TRBJ2-3; D gene ambiguous. The CDR3 sequence is 12 residues long. Germline V CDR1 and CDR2: SGDLS, YYNGEE. V lost 4 bases to trimming and J lost 5 bases, with 8 bases between them. CDR3: CASSSLVDTQYF. The CDR3 nucleotides are TGTGCCAGCAGCTCCCTCGTAGATACGCAGTATTTT.

The chain uses TRBV6-5 and TRBJ1-2; TRBD1 is a possible D gene (5 bases). The CDR3 totals 13 residues. Germline CDR1 and CDR2: MNHEY and SVGAGI. Trimming took 4 bases from V and 6 from J, leaving 12 bases between them. Here the CDR3 DNA reads TGTGCCAGCAGTTTCCCAGCAGGGAATGGCTACACCTTC. Translating gives CASSFPAGNGYTF.

The chain links TRBV10-3 to TRBJ2-3, with 12 bases matching TRBD2. The CDR3 totals 20 residues. V was clipped by 4 bases and J by 1 base; unmatched bases: 15. The germline V gene has CDR1 ENHRY and CDR2 SYGVKD. The CDR3 here is CAISGPTSGGTLRGTDTQYF. Here the CDR3 DNA reads TGTGCCATCAGTGGCCCCACTAGCGGGGGGACCCTTAGGGGCACAGATACGCAGTATTTT.

The chain links TRBV5-5 to TRBJ2-3, with 8 bases matching TRBD2. The germline V gene has CDR1 SGHKS and CDR2 YYEKEE (reference sequence). The CDR3 is 17 residues long. Trimming cost V 4 bases and J 2 bases; bases outside gene matches: 12. CDR3 nucleotides: TGTGCCAGCAGCCCGCCCTGGGGTAGCGGGGCCACAGATACGCAGTATTTT. Its protein is CASSPPWGSGATDTQYF.

The rearrangement links TRBV6-5 to TRBJ2-2; D gene uncertain. The CDR3 extends over 13 amino acids. V shed 4 bases and J shed 4 bases, with 7 bases lying between them. Germline CDR1 is MNHEY and CDR2 is SVGAGI. The CDR3 is CASSSRPTGELFF. The CDR3 DNA reads TGTGCCAGCAGTTCCAGGCCCACCGGGGAGCTGTTTTTT.

The CDR3 reads CASYPLAGVSDTQYF. CDR3 DNA: TGCGCCAGCTACCCCCTAGCGGGGGTTTCAGATACGCAGTATTTT. V is TRBV23-1 and J is TRBJ2-3; 10 bases align to TRBD2. TRBV23-1 carries the ORF label, with uncertain function. V gave up 8 bases and J gave up 4 bases; unmatched junction bases: 9. This CDR3 spans 15 amino acids.